Listed below are T cell receptor beta chains from one sample, sequenced in a study of blood T cells in healthy people across ages. Each CDR3 protein gets one entry after TCRdb re-called the 5' RACE reads with MiXCR. The table records over 600,000 distinct CDR3 sequences, approximately 21% of them present only once. Sequencing was done on a sample of blood. Receptor source: a man in his 70s in good health. Each CDR3 is given with its conserved first and last residue.

TRBV7-9 CASSPRTGGTEAFF
TRBV7-2 CASSTGTSPPYEQYF
TRBV7-9 CASSGDRAGVSPLHF
TRBV5-1 CASSLRGLAGGLQETQYF
TRBV11-2 CASSLRLASGGYEQFF
TRBV25-1 CASSELAGAAYEQYF
TRBV6-1 CASSAPYGQGAANEQFF
TRBV5-1 CASSATGTSGSFIEQYF
TRBV11-2 CASSPRGGGANVLTF
TRBV29-1 CSVEADRGANYGYTF
TRBV18 CASSPGQVREEKLFF
TRBV27 CASRLGPSGANVLTF
TRBV4-3 CASSPSGGGDETQYF
TRBV11-2 CASSLDKASGGNEQFF
TRBV5-1 CASSEGPGGVGSPLHF
TRBV25-1 CASSEMMAGSGETQYF
TRBV10-3 CAISDEGVETQYF
TRBV5-1 CASSLARLYDTQYF
TRBV4-3 CASSQDYEGFSNQPQHF
TRBV28 CASYGTSGSREQFF
TRBV5-6 CASSEKRTPLGDTEAFF
TRBV28 CASKLPTDRAGEEQYF
TRBV18 CASSRSGGLMEQYF
TRBV7-3 CASSNPGQGADTQYF
TRBV7-6 CASSLEAGDNYNEQFF
TRBV5-1 CASSISTSSYNEQFF
TRBV5-1 CASSVGLAGSNEQFF
TRBV6-5 CASSGRGTNEQYF
TRBV12-3/TRBV12-4 CASSFRGFNEKLFF
TRBV18 CASSPPMRETQYF
TRBV7-2 CASSPGTVSYEQYF
TRBV18 CASSQDPANYGYTF
TRBV7-3 CASSESREENEAFF
TRBV18 CASSPQTGNTGELFF
TRBV29-1 CSVDPGIGNEQFF
TRBV5-4 CASSSNRLAYTGELFF
TRBV5-1 CASSLKGGGSDIQYF
TRBV4-1 CASSQDLLNTGELFF
TRBV7-3 CASSLGGTVAGELFF
TRBV6-1 CASSEGWGSLKKGYEQYF
TRBV28 CASRSSEGASGRYEQYF
TRBV3-1 CASSSTGAVAKNIQYF
TRBV3-1 CASSQPQGSYGNTIYF
TRBV12-3/TRBV12-4 CASSFGGAGYTF
TRBV10-3 CAIRAEVGETQYF
TRBV9 CASSPTITNTGELFF
TRBV12-3/TRBV12-4 CASSLWGTSSGNTIYF
TRBV7-9 CASSLALAGETNEQFF
TRBV7-8 CASSLTGLALGRDYEQYF
TRBV7-2 CASATGAYNEQFF
TRBV5-1 CASSLGAESYNEQYF
TRBV5-6 CASTPSGSQETQYF
TRBV7-8 CASSLVSSGSNEQFF
TRBV28 CVSSLLGSFYEQYF